Listed below are T cell receptor beta chains from one sample, sequenced in a study of cytomegalovirus exposure and HLA in healthy donors. Profiling relied on immunoSEQ multiplex PCR, and the TCRdb table lists in-frame clones only, not all of them. The sample has about 150,000 clones, approximately 57% seen once; the top ten hold about 1.7%. Sequenced sample: PBMCs. These TCRs come from a male donor in good health and CMV-seronegative. The CDR3 runs from the conserved cysteine through the conserved F or W. The order of the fields is CDR3 DNA, CDR3 protein, D gene, clone size, J gene, V gene. The D gene is left open where the match is weak. Some rows mark clone size as missing; the rest say once, few, many or name a class of expanded clone.

cdr3_nt: TGTGCCAGCAGCTTATACCTGGCAGCTGGAGATGGCTACACCTTC; cdr3_aa: CASSLYLAAGDGYTF; d_call: .; clone_size: .; j_call: TRBJ1-2; v_call: TRBV7-2
cdr3_nt: TGTGCCAGCAGCATTCTTCCGCAGGGTGGGGAGACCCAGTACTTC; cdr3_aa: CASSILPQGGETQYF; d_call: .; clone_size: .; j_call: TRBJ2-5; v_call: TRBV9
cdr3_nt: TGTGCCAGTAGCCAACAGGGGGATACCGGGGAGCTGTTTTTT; cdr3_aa: CASSQQGDTGELFF; d_call: TRBD1; clone_size: .; j_call: TRBJ2-2; v_call: TRBV19
cdr3_nt: TGCGCCAGCAGCTTGGCCGGGGGGAACACTGAAGCTTTCTTT; cdr3_aa: CASSLAGGNTEAFF; d_call: .; clone_size: .; j_call: TRBJ1-1; v_call: TRBV5-1
cdr3_nt: TGTGCCAGCAGCCTCTGGAGCAGCGGGTACCAAGAGACCCAGTACTTC; cdr3_aa: CASSLWSSGYQETQYF; d_call: .; clone_size: .; j_call: TRBJ2-5; v_call: TRBV11-2
cdr3_nt: TGTGCCAGCAGCGTAGTCGGGGGTCCGGGTGGCTACACCTTC; cdr3_aa: CASSVVGGPGGYTF; d_call: .; clone_size: few; j_call: TRBJ1-2; v_call: TRBV9
cdr3_nt: TGCGCCAGCAGCCAAGGGGAGGGGATAGATACGCAGTATTTT; cdr3_aa: CASSQGEGIDTQYF; d_call: TRBD2; clone_size: .; j_call: TRBJ2-3; v_call: TRBV4-3
cdr3_nt: TGCGCCAGCAGCCAAGCATATGGACAGGGGGCGGAGGGCAATCAGCCCCAGCATTTT; cdr3_aa: CASSQAYGQGAEGNQPQHF; d_call: TRBD1; clone_size: .; j_call: TRBJ1-5; v_call: TRBV4-3
cdr3_nt: TGCGCCAGCAGCCCAGACAGGGTAGGCGTCTATGGCTACACCTTC; cdr3_aa: CASSPDRVGVYGYTF; d_call: TRBD1; clone_size: .; j_call: TRBJ1-2; v_call: TRBV5-1
cdr3_nt: TGCGCCAGCAGCCAAGTCACCGGGGGGCGCTTTTACAATGAGCAGTTCTTC; cdr3_aa: CASSQVTGGRFYNEQFF; d_call: .; clone_size: few; j_call: TRBJ2-1; v_call: TRBV4-1
cdr3_nt: TGTGCCAGCAGCCGACAGGGGGACACTGAAGCTTTCTTT; cdr3_aa: CASSRQGDTEAFF; d_call: TRBD1; clone_size: .; j_call: TRBJ1-1; v_call: TRBV7-3
cdr3_nt: TGTGCCAGCAGCCCGATACAGGGGGCACGCTATGGCTACACCTTC; cdr3_aa: CASSPIQGARYGYTF; d_call: TRBD1; clone_size: .; j_call: TRBJ1-2; v_call: TRBV7-3
cdr3_nt: TGTGCCAGTAGGAATCAGGGGCAAGAGACCCAGTACTTC; cdr3_aa: CASRNQGQETQYF; d_call: .; clone_size: .; j_call: TRBJ2-5; v_call: TRBV19
cdr3_nt: TGCGCCAGCAGCTACATGGCAGGGGGCAGGCAGCCCCAGCATTTT; cdr3_aa: CASSYMAGGRQPQHF; d_call: TRBD1; clone_size: .; j_call: TRBJ1-5; v_call: TRBV4-1
cdr3_nt: TGTGCCAGCAGCGTACTCCGGGATTACACCGGGGAGCTGTTTTTT; cdr3_aa: CASSVLRDYTGELFF; d_call: .; clone_size: .; j_call: TRBJ2-2; v_call: TRBV9
cdr3_nt: TGTGCCAGCAGCACCGGACAGTTAATTACCTACGAGCAGTACTTC; cdr3_aa: CASSTGQLITYEQYF; d_call: .; clone_size: .; j_call: TRBJ2-7; v_call: TRBV7-9
cdr3_nt: TGTGCCAGCAGTTCGACAGGGGTGGTTCAGCCCCAGCATTTT; cdr3_aa: CASSSTGVVQPQHF; d_call: TRBD1; clone_size: .; j_call: TRBJ1-5; v_call: TRBV27
cdr3_nt: TGTGCCAGCTCACCAGTAGGGGCGTGGGAGCAGTACTTC; cdr3_aa: CASSPVGAWEQYF; d_call: .; clone_size: .; j_call: TRBJ2-7; v_call: TRBV18
cdr3_nt: TGTGCCTCCGGACAGGGGGTATATGAGCAGTACTTC; cdr3_aa: CASGQGVYEQYF; d_call: TRBD1; clone_size: .; j_call: TRBJ2-7; v_call: TRBV30
cdr3_nt: TGCGCCAGCAGTGAGCAGGGTTCCGGGGAGCTGTTTTTT; cdr3_aa: CASSEQGSGELFF; d_call: .; clone_size: few; j_call: TRBJ2-2; v_call: TRBV10-2
cdr3_nt: TGTGCCAGCAGCCAGTATAGCAATCAGCCCCAGCATTTT; cdr3_aa: CASSQYSNQPQHF; d_call: .; clone_size: .; j_call: TRBJ1-5; v_call: TRBV16
cdr3_nt: TGTGCCAGCGACAGGTCGGGGGGCTACACCTTC; cdr3_aa: CASDRSGGYTF; d_call: .; clone_size: .; j_call: TRBJ1-2; v_call: TRBV2
cdr3_nt: TGTGCCAGCAGCCCCCTCCCCCCAGCGGGGGTGTTCAAAGAGACCCAGTACTTC; cdr3_aa: CASSPLPPAGVFKETQYF; d_call: TRBD2; clone_size: .; j_call: TRBJ2-5; v_call: TRBV9
cdr3_nt: TGTGCCAGCAGTTTTAACGGGTACTACGAGCAGTACTTC; cdr3_aa: CASSFNGYYEQYF; d_call: .; clone_size: .; j_call: TRBJ2-7; v_call: TRBV27
cdr3_nt: TGTGCCAGTAGTATTTCTAGCGGGGGGTACGAGCAGTACTTC; cdr3_aa: CASSISSGGYEQYF; d_call: TRBD2; clone_size: .; j_call: TRBJ2-7; v_call: TRBV19
cdr3_nt: TGCGCCAGCAGCCTCCAGGAGGGCCGTACTGAAGCTTTCTTT; cdr3_aa: CASSLQEGRTEAFF; d_call: .; clone_size: .; j_call: TRBJ1-1; v_call: TRBV5-1
cdr3_nt: TGTGCCAGCAGCCAAGTAACCCGGGATGAGCAGTTCTTC; cdr3_aa: CASSQVTRDEQFF; d_call: .; clone_size: .; j_call: TRBJ2-1; v_call: TRBV14
cdr3_nt: TGTGCCAGCCAAACTACAGGGGGTTTGAGTGAAGCTTTCTTT; cdr3_aa: CASQTTGGLSEAFF; d_call: TRBD1; clone_size: .; j_call: TRBJ1-1; v_call: TRBV6-5
cdr3_nt: TGTGCCAGCAGTCCCGGTCGGCTAGTAGGCAGTGAGCAGTTCTTC; cdr3_aa: CASSPGRLVGSEQFF; d_call: .; clone_size: few; j_call: TRBJ2-1; v_call: TRBV2